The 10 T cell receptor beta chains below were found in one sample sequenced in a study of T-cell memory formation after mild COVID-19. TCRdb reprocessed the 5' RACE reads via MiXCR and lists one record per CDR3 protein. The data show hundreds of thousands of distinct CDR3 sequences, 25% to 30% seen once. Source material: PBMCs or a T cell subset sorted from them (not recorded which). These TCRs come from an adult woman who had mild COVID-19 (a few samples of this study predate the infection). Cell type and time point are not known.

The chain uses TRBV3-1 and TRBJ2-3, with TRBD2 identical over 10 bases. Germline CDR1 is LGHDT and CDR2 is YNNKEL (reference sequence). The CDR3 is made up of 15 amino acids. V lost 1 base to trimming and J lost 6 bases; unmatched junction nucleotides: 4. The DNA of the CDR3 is TGTGCCAGCAGCCAAGTAGCGGGGGGTGTGGATACGCAGTATTTT. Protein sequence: CASSQVAGGVDTQYF.

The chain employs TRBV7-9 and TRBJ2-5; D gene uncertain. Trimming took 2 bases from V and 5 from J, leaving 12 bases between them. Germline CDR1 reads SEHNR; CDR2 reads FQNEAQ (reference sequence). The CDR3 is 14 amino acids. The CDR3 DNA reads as TGTGCCAGCAGCTTATTATCCAGCCGGGAGACCCAGTACTTC. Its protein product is CASSLLSSRETQYF.

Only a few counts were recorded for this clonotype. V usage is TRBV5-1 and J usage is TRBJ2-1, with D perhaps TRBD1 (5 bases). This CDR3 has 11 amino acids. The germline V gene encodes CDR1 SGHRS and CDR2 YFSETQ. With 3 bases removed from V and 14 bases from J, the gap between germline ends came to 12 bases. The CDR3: CASSYDSEKFF. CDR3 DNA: TGCGCCAGCAGCTATGACAGTGAAAAGTTCTTC.

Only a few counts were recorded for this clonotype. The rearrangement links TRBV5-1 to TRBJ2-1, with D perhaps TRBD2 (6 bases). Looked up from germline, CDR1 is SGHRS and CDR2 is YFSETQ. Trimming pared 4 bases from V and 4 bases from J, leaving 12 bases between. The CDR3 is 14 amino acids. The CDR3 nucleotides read TGCGCCAGCAGCAGGGGAGGAGAGTACAATGAGCAGTTCTTC. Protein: CASSRGGEYNEQFF.

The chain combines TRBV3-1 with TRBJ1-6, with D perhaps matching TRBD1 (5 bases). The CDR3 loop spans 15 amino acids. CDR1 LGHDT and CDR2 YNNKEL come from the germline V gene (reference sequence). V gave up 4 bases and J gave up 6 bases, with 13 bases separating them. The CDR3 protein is CASSRTGRFNSPLHF. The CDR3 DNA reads TGTGCCAGCAGCCGGACGGGACGGTTTAATTCACCCCTCCACTTT.

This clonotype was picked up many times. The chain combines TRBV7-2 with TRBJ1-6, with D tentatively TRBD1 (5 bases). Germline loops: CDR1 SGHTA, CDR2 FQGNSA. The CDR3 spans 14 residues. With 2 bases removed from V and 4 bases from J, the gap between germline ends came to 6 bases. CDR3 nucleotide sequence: TGTGCCAGCAGCTTACAGGGATATAATTCACCCCTCCACTTT. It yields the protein CASSLQGYNSPLHF.

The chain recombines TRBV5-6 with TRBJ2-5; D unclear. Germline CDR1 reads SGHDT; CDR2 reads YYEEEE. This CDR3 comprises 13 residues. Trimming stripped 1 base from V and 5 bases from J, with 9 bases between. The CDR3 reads CASSLWKDETQYF. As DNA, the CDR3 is TGTGCCAGCAGCTTGTGGAAGGATGAGACCCAGTACTTC.

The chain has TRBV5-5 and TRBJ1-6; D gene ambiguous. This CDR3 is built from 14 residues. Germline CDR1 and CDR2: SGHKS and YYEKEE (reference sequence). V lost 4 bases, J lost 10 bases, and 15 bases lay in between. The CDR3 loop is CASSGGGWTSPLHF. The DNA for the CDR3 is TGTGCCAGCAGCGGCGGCGGATGGACCTCACCCCTCCACTTT.

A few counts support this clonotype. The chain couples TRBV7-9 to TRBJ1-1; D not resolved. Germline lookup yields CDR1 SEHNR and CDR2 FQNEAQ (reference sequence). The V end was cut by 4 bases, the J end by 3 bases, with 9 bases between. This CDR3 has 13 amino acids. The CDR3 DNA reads TGTGCCAGCAGCTCGTCGGGGTACACTGAAGCTTTCTTT. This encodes CASSSSGYTEAFF.

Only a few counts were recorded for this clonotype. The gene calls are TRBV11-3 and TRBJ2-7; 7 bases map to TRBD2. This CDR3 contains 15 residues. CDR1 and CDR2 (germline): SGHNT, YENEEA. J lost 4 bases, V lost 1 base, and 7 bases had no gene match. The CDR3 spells CASSLGPAGPYEQYF. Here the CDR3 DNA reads TGTGCCAGCAGCTTAGGCCCAGCGGGACCTTACGAGCAGTACTTC.